The 16 T cell receptor beta chains in this list originate from one sample, sequenced in a study of T-cell reconstitution after alpha-beta-depleted transplantation in children. The TCRbeta library was prepared with unique molecular identifiers. Using its own MiXCR run on the PCR reads, TCRdb lists one record per CDR3 protein. In the table there are just over 950,000 distinct CDR3 sequences, less than 30% of which are singletons. The sequenced sample was PBMCs, mostly from graft donor cells, obtained 360 days after TCRalphabeta/CD19-depleted stem cell transplant. The source of these receptors is a boy in the first two years of life who had a stem cell transplant for SCID, so the T cells may come from the graft donor.

This clonotype was counted between two and nine times. This rearrangement joins TRBV12-3 or TRBV12-4 to TRBJ2-2; no firm D call. This CDR3 has 16 amino acids. Trimming stripped 6 bases from V and 5 bases from J, with 19 bases between. The CDR3 DNA sequence: TGTGCCAGCAGCCCCTACCCGGGCCAAAAGACCGGGGAGCTGTTTTTT. Translating it yields CASSPYPGQKTGELFF.

This clonotype showed up many times. The gene calls are TRBV12-5 and TRBJ2-1; TRBD2 aligns across 11 bases. The V segment lost 7 bases and the J segment 7 bases; nucleotides outside the gene matches: 9. This CDR3 has 15 amino acids. The germline V gene encodes CDR1 LGHNT and CDR2 FRNRAP. CDR3 amino acids: CASAAGLAGRNEQFF. CDR3 coding DNA: TGTGCTAGTGCCGCAGGACTAGCGGGCCGGAATGAGCAGTTCTTC.

This clonotype was recorded many times. Here the CDR3 reads CASSREQGKGRNEQFF. The DNA for the CDR3 is TGTGCCAGCAGTCGCGAACAGGGAAAGGGGCGCAATGAGCAGTTCTTC. J is TRBJ2-1 and V is TRBV6-2 or TRBV6-3; the D gene is possibly TRBD1 (6 bases). The ends were cut back, 5 bases at V and 6 bases at J, with 20 bases in the middle. CDR1 and CDR2 from the germline V gene are MNHEY and SVGEGT. CDR3 length equals 16 residues.

The V gene is TRBV27, the J gene TRBJ2-7; D unresolved. Germline V gene data show CDR1 as MNHEY and CDR2 as SMNVEV (reference sequence). V lost 5 bases and J 3 bases, leaving 17 bases between the germline ends. The CDR3 consists of 15 residues. The CDR3 nucleotides are TGTGCCAGCAGTCCCTCGACCGACGGAAGCTACGAGCAGTACTTC. It codes for CASSPSTDGSYEQYF.

There are a few counts of this clonotype. As DNA, the CDR3 is TGTGCCAGCAGCCATTTGGGTTCTTGGGTGGTTTGTTCGGAATATCAGCCCCAGCATTTT. Its translation is CASSHLGSWVVCSEYQPQHF. This rearrangement joins TRBV4-2 to TRBJ1-5; D remains unclear. This CDR3 has 20 residues. Germline CDR1 is LGHNA and CDR2 is YNFKEQ. Trimming pared 3 bases from V and 5 bases from J, leaving 29 bases between.

The genes are TRBV5-6 and TRBJ2-1; no firm D call. V lost 2 bases and J 8 bases, leaving 14 bases between the germline ends. The CDR3 has 14 amino acids. Germline-derived CDR1 and CDR2 are SGHDT and YYEEEE. For the CDR3, the DNA is TGTGCCAGCAGCTTCCTCAGTGGGTGGGATGAGCAGTTCTTC. Its protein is CASSFLSGWDEQFF.

This clonotype was detected only a few times. The rearrangement joins TRBV15 to TRBJ2-6; 9 bases match TRBD1. Trimming removed 3 bases from V and 0 bases from J; junction bases left unmatched: 3. CDR3 size: 17 residues. Germline V gene sequence: CDR1 LNHNV, CDR2 YYDKDF (reference sequence). The CDR3 region has the DNA TGTGCCACCAGCAGGGGGACAGGGCTCTCTGGGGCCAACGTCCTGACTTTC. Its translation is CATSRGTGLSGANVLTF.

This clonotype was seen more than once but under ten times. J is TRBJ2-1 and V is TRBV18, with TRBD1 identical over 9 bases. Germline V lookup: CDR1 KGHSH, CDR2 LQKENI. This CDR3 has 18 amino acids. The V segment lost 4 bases and the J segment 4 bases; nucleotides outside the gene matches: 14. As DNA, the CDR3 is TGTGCCAGCTCACAGGGTTTTCCGGGACAGGGAGTTTACAATGAGCAGTTCTTC. Translating gives CASSQGFPGQGVYNEQFF.

This clonotype was observed a few times. The rearrangement uses TRBV6-1 and TRBJ2-7; D unresolved. Trimming stripped 6 bases from V and 2 bases from J, with 11 bases between. The CDR3 consists of 13 residues. Germline-derived CDR1 and CDR2 are MNHNS and SASEGT. The CDR3 DNA reads TGTGCCAGCAGCCCCAGCAGGACCTACGAGCAGTACTTC. Encoded protein: CASSPSRTYEQYF.

The chain joins TRBV5-1 to TRBJ1-1; 7 positions match TRBD1. Germline loops: CDR1 SGHRS, CDR2 YFSETQ. Germline trimming cut 4 bases from V and 0 bases from J; bases unmatched to any gene: 9. There are 16 residues in the CDR3. This CDR3 reads CASSLGTVDLNTEAFF. The CDR3, as DNA: TGCGCCAGCAGCCTAGGGACAGTAGACCTGAACACTGAAGCTTTCTTT.

This chain uses TRBV6-5 with TRBJ2-2, with D perhaps TRBD1 (8 bases). Trimming pared 4 bases from V and 5 bases from J, leaving 14 bases between. The CDR3 covers 15 residues. Germline V CDR1 and CDR2: MNHEY, SVGAGI. The CDR3 DNA follows: TGTGCCAGCAGTTGGGAGGGACAGGCAACCGGGGAGCTGTTTTTT. It encodes CASSWEGQATGELFF.

This clonotype was counted a single time. J is TRBJ1-5 and V is TRBV7-8; 7 bases fit TRBD1. V gave up 5 bases and J gave up 5 bases; unmatched junction bases: 9. The CDR3 has 15 residues. CDR1 SGHVS and CDR2 FQNEAQ come from the germline V gene. CDR3 sequence (DNA): TGTGCCAGCAGCGCGGGGGACAGCCCCCATCAGCCCCAGCATTTT. Protein product: CASSAGDSPHQPQHF.

There are many counts of this clonotype. The chain links TRBV5-1 to TRBJ1-1; the D is unclear. V was pared by 6 bases and J by 1 base, with 10 bases between. The CDR3 is made up of 13 amino acids. CDR1 is SGHRS and CDR2 is YFSETQ in the germline V gene. This CDR3 reads CASTKKGNTEAFF. CDR3 bases: TGCGCCAGCACCAAGAAGGGGAACACTGAAGCTTTCTTT.

This clonotype has only a few counts. This rearrangement joins TRBV7-2 to TRBJ2-1, with 7 bases fitting TRBD1. Germline V CDR1 and CDR2: SGHTA, FQGNSA. V gave up 6 bases and J gave up 5 bases; unmatched junction bases: 10. The CDR3 spans 15 residues. Written as DNA, the CDR3 is TGTGCCAGCAGAAGAGGGGGCGCCGCTAACAATGAGCAGTTCTTC. The encoded protein is CASRRGGAANNEQFF. Using reference TRBV7-2 and TRBJ2-1 for the parts outside the CDR3, the full variable domain is GAGVSQSPSNKVTEKGKDVELRCDPISGHTALYWYRQSLGQGLEFLIYFQGNSAPDKSGLPSDRFSAERTGGSVSTLTIQRTQQEDSAVYLCASRRGGAANNEQFFGPGTRLTVL.

The count of this clonotype is one. The chain recombines TRBV20-1 with TRBJ2-1; 7 nucleotides line up with TRBD2. V shed 6 bases, J shed 6 bases, and the junction held 14 bases outside the gene matches. The V gene's germline CDR1 is DFQATT and CDR2 SNEGSKA (reference sequence). The CDR3 is made up of 15 amino acids. In nucleotides, the CDR3 is TGCAGTGCCACAACGGCTAGCGGAAGACCCAATGAGCAGTTCTTC. This gives the protein CSATTASGRPNEQFF.

This clonotype was counted a few times. The chain links TRBV9 to TRBJ1-6; D unclear. Germline V CDR1 and CDR2: SGDLS, YYNGEE. This CDR3 contains 13 residues. Between the trimmed V and J ends, which lost 0 bases and 10 bases, there was a span of 8 bases. Written as DNA, the CDR3 is TGTGCCAGCAGCGTAGAGTTTGCCTCACCCCTCCACTTT. Protein sequence: CASSVEFASPLHF.